Below, 13 T cell receptor beta chains from the same sample are listed, as sequenced in a study of lung T cells in sarcoidosis with Löfgren's syndrome. MiXCR, applied by TCRdb to the reads, yields one record per CDR3 protein. The sample has about 19,000 distinct CDR3 sequences, under 25% seen once. Sequenced: CD4+ T cells from bronchoalveolar lavage. The receptors were gathered from a human donor with sarcoidosis (Löfgren's syndrome or another form), or a control subject (not recorded which).

This clonotype was counted ten times or more. This sequence joins TRBV18 and TRBJ1-1; D unresolved. Trimming took 6 bases from V and 1 from J, leaving 9 bases between them. The length of the CDR3 is 13 residues. Germline loops: CDR1 KGHSH, CDR2 LQKENI. The CDR3 protein is CASSLQKNTEAFF. The CDR3 bases are TGTGCCAGCTCCCTACAGAAGAACACTGAAGCTTTCTTT.

With regard to this clonotype: A much larger clonotype is one base distant, so this may be a read error. This chain connects TRBV5-4 to TRBJ1-1; the D is unclear. V lost 4 bases, J lost 0 bases, and 7 bases lay in between. This CDR3 comprises 13 residues. CDR1 is SGHNT and CDR2 is YYREEE in the germline V gene (reference sequence). The DNA for the CDR3 is TGTGCCAGCAGCGTACGGTTGAACACTGAAGCTTTCTTT. Encoded protein: CASSVRLNTEAFF. Full variable domain (remainder filled in from reference TRBV5-4 and TRBJ1-1): ETGVTQSPTHLIKTRGQQVTLRCSSQSGHNTVSWYQQALGQGPQFIFQYYREEENGRGNFPPRFSGLQFPNYSSELNVNALELDDSALYLCASSVRLNTEAFFGQGTRLTVV.

This clonotype has ten or more counts. This chain connects TRBV20-1 to TRBJ2-1, with 8 bases lining up with TRBD2. Germline V lookup: CDR1 DFQATT, CDR2 SNEGSKA (reference sequence). The ends lost 1 base at V and 5 bases at J; junction bases unmatched: 10. The CDR3 is 16 amino acids. The CDR3 region has the DNA TGCAGTGCTAGAGGACGGGGGGGCCCTTCAAACAATGAGCAGTTCTTC. Its protein product is CSARGRGGPSNNEQFF.

As concerns this clonotype: A much larger clone differs by one base, so this may be a read error. DNA for the CDR3: TGTGCCGGCAGCCGACGGACAGCTGGAAACACCATATATTTT. It yields the protein CAGSRRTAGNTIYF. This chain joins TRBV7-2 and TRBJ1-3, with D possibly TRBD1 on 6 matching bases. Germline CDR1 reads SGHTA; CDR2 reads FQGNSA. This CDR3 region has 14 residues. Combining the CDR3 with reference TRBV7-2 and TRBJ1-3 gives the whole variable domain GAGVSQSPSNKVTEKGKDVELRCDPISGHTALYWYRQSLGQGLEFLIYFQGNSAPDKSGLPSDRFSAERTGGSVSTLTIQRTQQEDSAVYLCAGSRRTAGNTIYFGEGSWLTVV.

In its sample, this clonotype was seen once. The J gene is TRBJ2-7, the V gene TRBV29-1, with 12 nucleotides matching TRBD2. V shed 0 bases and J 2 bases; nucleotides not matched to a gene: 5. Germline V gene sequence: CDR1 SQVTM, CDR2 ANQGSEA. There are 16 residues in the CDR3. CDR3 in amino acids: CSVEDQTSGGPYEQYF. The DNA of the CDR3 is TGCAGCGTTGAAGATCAAACTAGCGGGGGGCCCTACGAGCAGTACTTC.

By its share, this clonotype is medium-sized. The rearrangement links TRBV6-1 to TRBJ1-6, with D unclear. Germline CDR1 is MNHNS and CDR2 is SASEGT. Trimming stripped 8 bases from V and 8 bases from J, with 10 bases between. The CDR3 extends over 12 amino acids. The CDR3, as DNA: TGTGCCAGCGGCTTTACGGATTCACCCCTCCACTTT. Residues: CASGFTDSPLHF.

This clonotype is labeled medium-sized. CDR3 in amino acids: CASSDMGLAGETQYF. DNA for the CDR3: TGTGCCAGCAGCGATATGGGACTAGCGGGCGAGACCCAGTACTTC. The chain carries TRBV6-2 or TRBV6-3 and TRBJ2-5; 12 bases map to TRBD2. The length of the CDR3 is 15 residues. J lost 5 bases, V lost 6 bases, and 7 bases had no gene match. Germline CDR1 is MNHEY and CDR2 is SVGEGT.

A note on this clonotype: A single base separates this from a much larger clone, so it may be a read error. The chain couples TRBV20-1 to TRBJ1-2; TRBD1 might be the D (5 bases). The CDR3 is 12 amino acids. V shed 6 bases and J shed 9 bases, with 17 bases lying between them. Germline V gene data show CDR1 as DFQATT and CDR2 as SNEGSKA (reference sequence). CDR3 residues: CSAIEGTGSYTF. The CDR3 DNA reads TGCAGTGCCATTGAGGGGACCGGGAGCTACACCTTC.

This clonotype is labeled medium-sized. This chain links TRBV6-2 or TRBV6-3 with TRBJ2-1, with a possible D match to TRBD1 (5 bases). The CDR3 consists of 16 residues. In germline, CDR1 is MNHEY, CDR2 SVGEGT. The V end lost 4 bases, the J end lost 0 bases, and 13 bases lay between the germline ends. The CDR3 is CASSSPDSRSYNEQFF. The CDR3 DNA reads TGTGCCAGCAGTTCCCCCGACAGCCGCTCCTACAATGAGCAGTTCTTC.

By sample share, this clonotype is medium-sized. The V call is TRBV27, the J call TRBJ2-7; a possible D gene is TRBD2 (5 bases). Germline V gene data show CDR1 as MNHEY and CDR2 as SMNVEV (reference sequence). The CDR3 has 12 residues. V was pared by 10 bases and J by 6 bases, with 16 bases between. The CDR3 DNA reads as TGTGCCACCGCCTGCCCTAGCTGCGAGCAGTACTTC. Amino acids: CATACPSCEQYF.

This clonotype has ten or more counts. CDR3 sequence reads: CASSPPKFVQSDTQYF. CDR3 bases: TGTGCCAGCAGCCCACCCAAGTTCGTTCAGTCAGATACGCAGTATTTT. The chain is built from TRBV12-3 or TRBV12-4 and TRBJ2-3; D not certain. The CDR3 spans 16 residues. V was trimmed by 6 bases and J by 4 bases, leaving 20 bases between them.

This clonotype was seen ten or more times. The chain joins TRBV20-1 to TRBJ2-1; D perhaps matches TRBD2 (5 bases). The ends were cut back, 3 bases at V and 3 bases at J, with 12 bases in the middle. Germline assignment: CDR1 DFQATT and CDR2 SNEGSKA (reference sequence). The CDR3 is 14 residues long. The DNA for the CDR3 is TGCAGTGCTAGCGGGCTAGCAGGCTACAATGAGCAGTTCTTC. Amino acids: CSASGLAGYNEQFF.

This clonotype was seen many times. The rearrangement links TRBV7-2 to TRBJ2-1, with no clear D. The V end was cut by 5 bases, the J end by 9 bases, with 20 bases between. Germline V gives CDR1 SGHTA, CDR2 FQGNSA. The CDR3 consists of 15 residues. The DNA of the CDR3 is TGTGCCAGCAGCCTACCAGCCCCTTTGAAGGGTGAGCAGTTCTTC. It encodes CASSLPAPLKGEQFF.